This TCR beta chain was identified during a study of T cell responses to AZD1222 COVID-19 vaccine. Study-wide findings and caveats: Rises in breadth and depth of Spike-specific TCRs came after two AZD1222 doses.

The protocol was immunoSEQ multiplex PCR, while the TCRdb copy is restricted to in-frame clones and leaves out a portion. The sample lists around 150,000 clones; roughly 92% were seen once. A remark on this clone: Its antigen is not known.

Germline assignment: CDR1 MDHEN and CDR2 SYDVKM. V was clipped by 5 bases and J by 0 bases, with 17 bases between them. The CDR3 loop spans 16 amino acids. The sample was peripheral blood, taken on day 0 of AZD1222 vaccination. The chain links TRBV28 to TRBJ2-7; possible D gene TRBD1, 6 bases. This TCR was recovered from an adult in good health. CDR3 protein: CASSPRQEYYSYEQYF. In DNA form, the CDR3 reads TGTGCCAGCAGTCCTCGACAGGAGTACTACTCCTACGAGCAGTACTTC. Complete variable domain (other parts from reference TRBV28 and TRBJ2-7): DVKVTQSSRYLVKRTGEKVFLECVQDMDHENMFWYRQDPGLGLRLIYFSYDVKMKEKGDIPEGYSVSREKKERFSLILESASTNQTSMYLCASSPRQEYYSYEQYFGPGTRLTVT.